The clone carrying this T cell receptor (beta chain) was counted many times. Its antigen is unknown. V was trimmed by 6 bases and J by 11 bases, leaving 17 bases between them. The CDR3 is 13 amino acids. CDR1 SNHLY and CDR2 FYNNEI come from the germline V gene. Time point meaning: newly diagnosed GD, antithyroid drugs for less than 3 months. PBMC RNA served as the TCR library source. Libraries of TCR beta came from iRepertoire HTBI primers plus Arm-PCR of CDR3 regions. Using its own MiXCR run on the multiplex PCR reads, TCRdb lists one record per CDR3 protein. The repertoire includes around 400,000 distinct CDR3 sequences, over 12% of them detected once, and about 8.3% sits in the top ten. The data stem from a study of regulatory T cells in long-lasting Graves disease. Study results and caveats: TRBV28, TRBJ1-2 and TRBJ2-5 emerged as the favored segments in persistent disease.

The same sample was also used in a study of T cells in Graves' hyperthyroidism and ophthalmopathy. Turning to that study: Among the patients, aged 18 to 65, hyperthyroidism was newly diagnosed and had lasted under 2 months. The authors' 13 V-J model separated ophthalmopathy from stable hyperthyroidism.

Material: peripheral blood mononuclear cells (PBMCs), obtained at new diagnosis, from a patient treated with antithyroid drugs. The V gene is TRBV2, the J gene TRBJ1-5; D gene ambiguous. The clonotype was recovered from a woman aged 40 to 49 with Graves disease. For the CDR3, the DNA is TGTGCCAGCAGCGGGAGGGTAGGGAAGGCCCAGCATTTT. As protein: CASSGRVGKAQHF.